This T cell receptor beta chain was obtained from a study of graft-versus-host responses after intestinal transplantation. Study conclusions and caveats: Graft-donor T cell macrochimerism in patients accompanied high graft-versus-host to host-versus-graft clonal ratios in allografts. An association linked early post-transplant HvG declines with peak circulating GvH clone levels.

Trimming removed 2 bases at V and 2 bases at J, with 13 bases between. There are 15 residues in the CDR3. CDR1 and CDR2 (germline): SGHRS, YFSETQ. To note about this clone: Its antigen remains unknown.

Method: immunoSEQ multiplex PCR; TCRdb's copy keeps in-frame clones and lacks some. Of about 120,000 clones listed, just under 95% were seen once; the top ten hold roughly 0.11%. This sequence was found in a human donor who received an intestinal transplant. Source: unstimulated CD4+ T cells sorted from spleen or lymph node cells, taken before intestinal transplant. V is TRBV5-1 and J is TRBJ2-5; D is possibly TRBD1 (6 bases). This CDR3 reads CASSFLGTLQETQYF. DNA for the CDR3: TGCGCCAGCAGCTTCCTCGGGACACTACAAGAGACCCAGTACTTC.